A selection of T cell receptor beta chains follows, all from one sample in a study of post-analysis software for immune sequencing data. TCRdb fed the PCR reads into MiXCR, producing one record per CDR3 protein. The profile covers 500,000 to 600,000 distinct CDR3 sequences, with roughly two fifths appearing a single time and approximately 1.7% taken by the ten largest. The sequencing input was blood. The source is a girl aged 5-17 years with multiple sclerosis. Both conserved end residues are part of each CDR3. A D gene is named only where the DNA matches it firmly. Clone size, where shown, is once, few, many, or a class for clones that have expanded.

>-|few|TRBJ2-1|TRBV12-3/TRBV12-4
CASSTRLRGGVTGPIYNEQFF
TGTGCCAGCAGTACCCGCCTCCGGGGTGGGGTAACGGGACCAATCTACAATGAGCAGTTCTTC
>-|few|TRBJ2-3|TRBV7-3
CASSSTPQEDTQYF
TGTGCCAGCAGCTCAACCCCACAGGAGGATACGCAGTATTTT
>-|-|TRBJ2-1|TRBV11-2
CASSPMDEQFF
TGTGCCAGCAGCCCCATGGATGAGCAGTTCTTC
>-|-|TRBJ2-1|TRBV9
CASSVAWGAYNEQFF
TGTGCCAGCAGCGTAGCTTGGGGGGCCTACAATGAGCAGTTCTTC
>-|few|TRBJ1-1|TRBV7-2
CASSLRAALAFF
TGTGCCAGCAGCTTAAGAGCAGCTCTAGCTTTCTTT
>-|-|TRBJ1-6|TRBV12-3/TRBV12-4
CASSLAGARDSPLHF
TGTGCCAGCAGTTTAGCAGGGGCTAGGGATTCACCCCTCCACTTT
>-|-|TRBJ2-7|TRBV29-1
CSVDLYTDSYEQYF
TGCAGCGTTGACTTGTACACCGACTCCTACGAGCAGTACTTC
>-|-|TRBJ2-1|TRBV7-9
CASRRPLEDGINEQFF
TGTGCCAGCAGGCGACCTCTAGAGGACGGAATTAATGAGCAGTTCTTC
>-|-|TRBJ2-5|TRBV6-1
CASSEALRGGARETQYF
TGTGCCAGCAGTGAAGCGCTTCGTGGGGGGGCGCGAGAGACCCAGTACTTC
>TRBD1|few|TRBJ1-6|TRBV4-2
CASSQGQGVNSPLHF
TGTGCCAGCAGCCAAGGACAGGGGGTGAATTCACCCCTCCACTTT
>-|few|TRBJ2-3|TRBV10-3
CAISGDTGTDTQYF
TGTGCCATCAGCGGGGACACCGGCACAGATACGCAGTATTTT
>TRBD1|once|TRBJ1-1|TRBV27
CASSLARGGTEAFF
TGTGCCAGCAGTTTGGCCAGGGGGGGCACTGAAGCTTTCTTT
>-|-|TRBJ2-7|TRBV4-1
CASSPTGAQSYEQYF
TGCGCCAGCAGCCCGACTGGGGCACAATCCTACGAGCAGTACTTC
>TRBD2|few|TRBJ2-3|TRBV11-3
CASSTRLAGTADTQYF
TGTGCCAGCAGCACGCGACTAGCGGGAACGGCAGATACGCAGTATTTT
>-|-|TRBJ1-5|TRBV20-1
CSAKLSTGWEQPQHF
TGCAGTGCTAAGCTCTCAACAGGGTGGGAACAGCCCCAGCATTTT
>-|few|TRBJ1-2|TRBV6-1
CASSRTDSNYGYTF
TGTGCCAGCAGCCGGACGGACTCTAACTATGGCTACACCTTC
>TRBD2|few|TRBJ2-1|TRBV28
CASSARGSPSYNEQFF
TGTGCCAGCAGTGCCCGCGGGAGCCCTTCCTACAATGAGCAGTTCTTC
>TRBD2|-|TRBJ2-3|TRBV12-3/TRBV12-4
CASSLWTSDTDTQYF
TGTGCCAGCAGTCTATGGACTAGCGACACAGATACGCAGTATTTT
>TRBD2|few|TRBJ2-5|TRBV10-3
CAIRPATSDKQETQYF
TGTGCCATCAGGCCGGCGACTAGCGATAAACAAGAGACCCAGTACTTC
>TRBD1|-|TRBJ2-7|TRBV7-9
CASSTKEIGQEYEQYF
TGTGCCAGCAGCACGAAAGAAATCGGACAGGAATACGAGCAGTACTTC
>-|few|TRBJ2-5|TRBV10-3
CAISRGGQQGLQETQYF
TGTGCCATCAGTAGGGGGGGTCAACAGGGTCTCCAAGAGACCCAGTACTTC
>-|-|TRBJ1-5|TRBV6-2/TRBV6-3
CASSYQTVSNQPQHF
TGTGCCAGCAGTTACCAGACAGTGAGCAATCAGCCCCAGCATTTT
>-|-|TRBJ2-5|TRBV5-1
CASSAGLLQETQYF
TGCGCCAGCAGCGCAGGACTCCTACAAGAGACCCAGTACTTC
>-|-|TRBJ2-1|TRBV12-3/TRBV12-4
CASSLFEGSYNEQFF
TGTGCCAGCAGTTTATTCGAAGGCTCCTACAATGAGCAGTTCTTC
>-|few|TRBJ1-2|TRBV27
CASSFGRWGGYTF
TGTGCCAGCAGTTTCGGACGGTGGGGTGGCTACACCTTC
>-|-|TRBJ2-7|TRBV14
CASSQSYYEQYF
TGTGCCAGCAGCCAGAGCTATTACGAGCAGTACTTC
>-|few|TRBJ2-3|TRBV12-3/TRBV12-4
CASSLAGVWLRANTDTQYF
TGTGCCAGCAGTTTAGCGGGGGTCTGGTTGCGGGCCAACACAGATACGCAGTATTTT
>TRBD1|-|TRBJ2-5|TRBV6-6
CASSPDRVTETQYF
TGTGCCAGCAGTCCGGACAGGGTGACGGAGACCCAGTACTTC
>-|-|TRBJ1-1|TRBV12-3/TRBV12-4
CASSLQGGYTEAFF
TGTGCCAGCAGTTTACAGGGAGGGTACACTGAAGCTTTCTTT
>-|-|TRBJ1-2|TRBV6-5
CASSYRAAIGDYTF
TGTGCCAGCAGTTACAGGGCCGCCATCGGGGACTACACCTTC
>TRBD2|few|TRBJ2-3|TRBV11-2
CASSLIRGGALDTQYF
TGTGCCAGCAGCTTAATACGCGGGGGGGCATTGGATACGCAGTATTTT
>-|few|TRBJ1-2|TRBV4-1
CASSQVPGANYGYTF
TGCGCCAGCAGCCAAGTGCCAGGGGCAAACTATGGCTACACCTTC